The 13 T cell receptor beta chains reported below all come from one sample, sequenced in a study of T cell changes during pregnancy in multiple sclerosis. The protocol was immunoSEQ multiplex PCR, while the TCRdb copy is restricted to in-frame clones and leaves out a portion. The sample has about 51,000 clones, under 95% seen once. This specimen consisted of CD4+ T cells from peripheral blood mononuclear cells, obtained in the second trimester of pregnancy. These receptors all stem from a female donor with multiple sclerosis, enrolled in a pregnancy study.

The sample holds many counts of this clone. Other nucleotide sequences from this sample produce the same CDR3. The chain combines TRBV2 with TRBJ1-2, with 7 bases that match TRBD1. From germline, CDR1 is SNHLY and CDR2 FYNNEI. This CDR3 is 15 amino acids long. V gave up 0 bases and J gave up 7 bases; unmatched junction bases: 8. Here the CDR3 reads CASSEARSGGSGYTF. The DNA for the CDR3 is TGTGCCAGCAGTGAAGCGCGGTCAGGGGGGAGTGGCTACACCTTC.

The chain is built from TRBV7-3 and TRBJ1-2; the match to TRBD1 covers 8 bases. Trimming at V came to 5 bases and at J to 2 bases, leaving 4 bases not matched to a gene. The CDR3 is 14 amino acids. CDR1 SGHTA and CDR2 FQGTGA come from the germline V gene. The CDR3 DNA is TGTGCCAGCAGCCTACAGGGGGGGAACTATGGCTACACCTTC. It specifies CASSLQGGNYGYTF.

A single count supports this clone. This chain connects TRBV6-6 to TRBJ1-2; maybe TRBD1 (5 bases). CDR1 and CDR2 (germline): MNHNY, SVGAGI (reference sequence). The CDR3 contains 13 residues. Trimming shortened V by 6 bases and J by 7 bases, and 15 bases separated the two germline ends. The chain's CDR3 is CASSLVGQSGYTF. CDR3 DNA: TGTGCCAGCAGCTTGGTGGGGCAATCTGGCTACACCTTC.

V and J are TRBV9 and TRBJ2-1; TRBD1 matches at 8 bases. The germline CDR1 and CDR2 sequences are SGDLS and YYNGEE. The CDR3 covers 14 residues. V was pared by 2 bases and J by 6 bases, with 4 bases of the junction left unmatched. DNA for the CDR3: TGTGCCAGCAGCGTTCAGGGGGCGGGCAATGAGCAGTTCTTC. Protein: CASSVQGAGNEQFF.

The chain joins TRBV6-6 to TRBJ2-3, with 8 bases lining up with TRBD2. V was pared by 7 bases and J by 4 bases, with 10 bases of the junction left unmatched. Looked up from germline, CDR1 is MNHNY and CDR2 is SVGAGI (reference sequence). The CDR3 is 15 residues long. The CDR3 spells CASTPRGGLPDTQYF. The CDR3 DNA is TGTGCCAGCACCCCCCGGGGGGGGCTCCCAGATACGCAGTATTTT.

V and J are TRBV7-2 and TRBJ1-2; D gene unclear. V was cut by 8 bases and J by 5 bases, with 18 bases left in between. The CDR3 has 14 residues. The germline V gene has CDR1 SGHTA and CDR2 FQGNSA. The DNA for the CDR3 is TGTGCCAGCGGGCCCCTGGGAGGGTGGTATGGCTACACCTTC. This translates into CASGPLGGWYGYTF.

The DNA for the CDR3 is TGTGCCAGCAGCCAACCACAGGGAGGGGAGACCCAGTACTTC. It is translated as CASSQPQGGETQYF. The rearrangement links TRBV4-2 to TRBJ2-5; a weak D match, TRBD2 (7 bases). Trimming removed 2 bases from V and 5 bases from J, with 12 bases in between. This CDR3 contains 14 residues. CDR1 and CDR2 (germline): LGHNA, YNFKEQ.

The J gene is TRBJ2-2, the V gene TRBV7-9; 14 bases map to TRBD2. Germline-derived CDR1 and CDR2 are SEHNR and FQNEAQ (reference sequence). This CDR3 has 15 amino acids. Trimming took 5 bases from V and 10 from J; bases not matched to a gene: 6. CDR3 DNA: TGTGCCAGCAGCCCGTGGACTAGCGGGGGGCTGGAGCTGTTTTTT. Protein: CASSPWTSGGLELFF.

This clone was detected once. V is TRBV5-1 and J is TRBJ2-3; perhaps TRBD2 as D (5 bases). The V end lost 5 bases, the J end lost 5 bases, and 18 bases lay between the germline ends. The CDR3 runs to 15 residues. In germline, CDR1 is SGHRS, CDR2 YFSETQ. This CDR3 is CASREETNEIDTQYF. CDR3 nucleotide sequence: TGCGCCAGCAGGGAGGAGACTAACGAGATAGATACGCAGTATTTT.

The V gene is TRBV7-2, the J gene TRBJ1-1, with a possible D match to TRBD1 (5 bases). The CDR3 has 15 amino acids. The germline V and J ends were trimmed by 3 bases and 1 base, with 12 bases remaining between them. Germline CDR1 SGHTA, CDR2 FQGNSA. DNA of the CDR3: TGTGCCAGCAGCTTTTCATCGGGGGGGAACACTGAAGCTTTCTTT. Translating it yields CASSFSSGGNTEAFF.

This sequence joins TRBV19 and TRBJ1-1; 7 bases match TRBD1. Germline trimming cut 5 bases from V and 7 bases from J; bases unmatched to any gene: 7. The CDR3 is 13 amino acids. Germline V gives CDR1 LNHDA, CDR2 SQIVND (reference sequence). In DNA form, the CDR3 reads TGTGCCAGTAGTCTCATCCGGGACAGTGAAGCTTTCTTT. This sequence encodes CASSLIRDSEAFF. The full variable domain, its missing parts supplied by reference TRBV19 and TRBJ1-1, is DGGITQSPKYLFRKEGQNVTLSCEQNLNHDAMYWYRQDPGQGLRLIYYSQIVNDFQKGDIAEGYSVSREKKESFPLTVTSAQKNPTAFYLCASSLIRDSEAFFGQGTRLTVV.

This clone has a single count. The V gene is TRBV6-6, the J gene TRBJ1-2; 7 bases line up with TRBD1. Trimming removed 0 bases from V and 7 bases from J; junction bases left unmatched: 11. There are 16 residues in the CDR3. The germline gives CDR1 MNHNY, CDR2 SVGAGI (reference sequence). CDR3 residues: CASSYSRTGGQGGYTF. The CDR3 nucleotides read TGTGCCAGCAGTTACTCCAGGACAGGAGGGCAAGGTGGCTACACCTTC.

This sequence joins TRBV18 and TRBJ2-2; no clear D. The germline CDR1 and CDR2 sequences are KGHSH and LQKENI. Deletions cut 2 bases from V and 4 bases from J, with 5 bases between. This CDR3 region has 13 residues. DNA for the CDR3: TGTGCCAGCTCACCAGGGCGCACCGGGGAGCTGTTTTTT. It codes for CASSPGRTGELFF.